This T cell receptor (beta chain) was identified during a study of cytomegalovirus exposure and HLA in healthy donors. The germline V gene has CDR1 MDHEN and CDR2 SYDVKM. The ends lost 6 bases at V and 0 bases at J; junction bases unmatched: 2. This CDR3 has 13 residues. A multiplex PCR was run with 60 Vbeta primers and 13 Jbeta primers. Some clones are missing from TCRdb's copy, which holds only in-frame ones; the method was immunoSEQ multiplex PCR. The table includes just over 95,000 clones, just under 80% detected once. This rearrangement joins TRBV28 to TRBJ2-7; 7 bases map to TRBD1. This receptor was identified in a woman aged 40 to 50 in good health and CMV-seropositive. What was sequenced was PBMCs. CDR3 protein: CASRGQRSYEQYF. The DNA for the CDR3 is TGTGCCAGCAGGGGACAGCGCTCCTACGAGCAGTACTTC.